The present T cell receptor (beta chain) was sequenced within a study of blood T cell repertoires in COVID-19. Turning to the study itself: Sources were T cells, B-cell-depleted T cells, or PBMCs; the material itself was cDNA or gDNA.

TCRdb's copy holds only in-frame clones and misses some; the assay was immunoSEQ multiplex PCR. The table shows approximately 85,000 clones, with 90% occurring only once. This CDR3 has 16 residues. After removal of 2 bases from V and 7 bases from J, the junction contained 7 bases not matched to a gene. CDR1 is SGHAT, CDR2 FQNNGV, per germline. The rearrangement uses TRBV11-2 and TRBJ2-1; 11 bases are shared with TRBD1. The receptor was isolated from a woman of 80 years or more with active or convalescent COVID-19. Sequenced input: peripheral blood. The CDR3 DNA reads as TGTGCCAGCAGCTTAATTGGGACAGGGGGTAAGAATGAGCAGTTCTTC. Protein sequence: CASSLIGTGGKNEQFF.